The 10 T cell receptor beta chains below come from one sample, sequenced in a study of blood T cell repertoires in COVID-19. Assay used: immunoSEQ multiplex PCR; TCRdb lists only in-frame clones, some missing. The sample has 350,000 to 450,000 clones; roughly 86% are singletons. The specimen sequenced was peripheral blood. The receptors come from a human donor in a cohort sampled during active COVID-19.

On this clone itself: A much larger clone lies one base from this, so it may be a read error. The sample has other DNA sequences that encode this CDR3 too. V and J are TRBV6-4 and TRBJ2-3, with a tentative D call TRBD1 (5 bases). This CDR3 has 15 amino acids. Trimming took 2 bases from V and 0 from J, leaving 9 bases between them. The germline gives CDR1 MRHNA, CDR2 SNTAGT. The CDR3 bases are TGTGCCAGCAGTGACCGGGCAGGGAGCACAGATACGCAGTATTTT. Translated, it gives CASSDRAGSTDTQYF.

This sequence joins TRBV4-1 and TRBJ1-2; no clear D gene. There are 15 residues in the CDR3. Trimming removed 0 bases from V and 7 bases from J, with 15 bases in between. Germline-derived CDR1 and CDR2 are MGHRA and YSYEKL. The CDR3 sequence is CASSQEAARRGGYTF. CDR3 nucleotide sequence: TGCGCCAGCAGCCAAGAGGCGGCTAGACGGGGTGGCTACACCTTC.

This chain's CDR3 is CATSDYSRASTDTQYF. The CDR3 DNA follows: TGTGCCACCAGTGATTATAGCAGAGCTAGCACAGATACGCAGTATTTT. The rearrangement links TRBV24-1 to TRBJ2-3; D is ambiguous. Trimming took 2 bases from V and 0 from J, leaving 11 bases between them. There are 16 residues in the CDR3. Germline CDR1 KGHDR, CDR2 SFDVKD.

This chain uses TRBV28 with TRBJ2-7, with TRBD2 identical over 11 bases. There are 13 residues in the CDR3. Germline CDR1 reads MDHEN; CDR2 reads SYDVKM. V was pared by 10 bases and J by 4 bases, with 6 bases of the junction left unmatched. Written as DNA, the CDR3 is TGTGCCACCGTAGCGGGAGGGCCTTACGAGCAGTACTTC. This gives the protein CATVAGGPYEQYF.

The rearrangement links TRBV4-2 to TRBJ2-7, with 9 positions matching TRBD1. This CDR3 spans 14 amino acids. V dropped 4 bases and J dropped 1; count of bases not matched to a gene: 2. Germline assignment: CDR1 LGHNA and CDR2 YNFKEQ. CDR3 nucleotides: TGTGCCAGCAGCCTCGGGACAGGGTCCTACGAGCAGTACTTC. It translates to CASSLGTGSYEQYF.

A single count supports this clone. The chain links TRBV2 to TRBJ1-1; no definite D call. This CDR3 region has 11 residues. Looked up from germline, CDR1 is SNHLY and CDR2 is FYNNEI. V was shortened by 2 bases and J by 11 bases, with 9 bases between the two germline ends. The CDR3 sequence: CASSEWEGAFF. The CDR3 nucleotides read TGTGCCAGCAGTGAATGGGAGGGCGCTTTCTTT.

Concerning this clone itself: An end of the junction differs from the germline gene, which may be a read error. This sample also contains other DNA sequences that code for the same CDR3. The chain is built from TRBV27 and TRBJ1-6; D remains ambiguous. The germline CDR1 and CDR2 sequences are MNHEY and SMNVEV (reference sequence). The CDR3 is made up of 14 amino acids. The CDR3 loop is CASSLAGIGSPLHF. The CDR3 bases are TGTGCCAGCAGTTTAGCCGGGATAGGTTCACCCCTTCACTTT.

This clone has just a few counts. J is TRBJ2-7 and V is TRBV30; TRBD2 matches 16 bases. The CDR3 is made up of 17 amino acids. Trimming cost V 1 base and J 3 bases; bases outside gene matches: 6. Germline CDR1 GTSNPN, CDR2 SVGIG (reference sequence). CDR3 nucleotides: TGTGCCTGGAGTGCGCTCGGGACTAGCGGGGGGGGCTACGAGCAGTACTTC. Residues: CAWSALGTSGGGYEQYF.

The rearrangement joins TRBV6-5 to TRBJ2-7; 9 nucleotides align to TRBD1. Germline V gene lookup returns CDR1 MNHEY and CDR2 SVGAGI. V lost 6 bases to trimming and J lost 4 bases; unmatched junction nucleotides: 7. The CDR3 totals 14 residues. The CDR3 DNA reads TGTGCCAGCAGAAAACAGGGGGCCAGGTACGAGCAGTACTTC. The encoded protein is CASRKQGARYEQYF.

The gene calls are TRBV10-3 and TRBJ1-2; 8 bases align to TRBD1. Per germline, CDR1 ENHRY and CDR2 SYGVKD. V trimming: 5 bases; J trimming: 6 bases; junction bases outside the gene matches: 14. The CDR3 totals 16 residues. The CDR3 DNA reads as TGTGCCATCAGTCCAGGGACAGGAGGTCTCGTTCATGGCTACACCTTC. It is translated as CAISPGTGGLVHGYTF.